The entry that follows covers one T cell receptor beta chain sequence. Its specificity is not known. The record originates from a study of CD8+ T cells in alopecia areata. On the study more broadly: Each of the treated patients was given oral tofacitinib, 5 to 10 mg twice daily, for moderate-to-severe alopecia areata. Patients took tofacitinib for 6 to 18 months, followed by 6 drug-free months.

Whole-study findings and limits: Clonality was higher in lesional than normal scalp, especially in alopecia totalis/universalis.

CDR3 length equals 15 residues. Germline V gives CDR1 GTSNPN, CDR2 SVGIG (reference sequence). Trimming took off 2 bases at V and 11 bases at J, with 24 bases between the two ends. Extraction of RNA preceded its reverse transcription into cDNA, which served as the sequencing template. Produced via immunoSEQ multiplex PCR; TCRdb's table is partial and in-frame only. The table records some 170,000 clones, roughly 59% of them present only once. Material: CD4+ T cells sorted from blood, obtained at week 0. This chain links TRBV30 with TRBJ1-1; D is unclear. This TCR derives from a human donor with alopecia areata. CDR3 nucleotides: TGTGCCTGGAGTTTGGCACTGAGACAACACCCGGGGGCTTTCTTT. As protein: CAWSLALRQHPGAFF.